The clone carrying this T cell receptor (beta chain) was observed a few times. Its target is not known. This CDR3 is 14 amino acids long. Between the trimmed V and J ends, which lost 5 bases and 5 bases, there was a span of 15 bases. Germline loops: CDR1 SGHVS, CDR2 FNYEAQ. The data were obtained in a study of neurological immune-mediated disorders. Study-level background: In a group of around 35 multiple sclerosis patients, roughly 31 had the relapsing-remitting type and 3 had the secondary progressive type. Overall study findings and caveats: When grouped phylogenetically, the repertoires of 18 of the 34 multiple sclerosis patients fell together in one related-CDR3 cluster, which is a possible signature. No sharing of CDR3 amino acid sequences was observed among expanded clones across subjects, suggesting private repertoires in all groups.

It was by 5'RACE with 10-nucleotide random UMIs that the cDNA was made. Each CDR3 protein gets one entry after TCRdb re-called the 5' RACE reads with MiXCR. The top ten hold less than 3.5% of the sample, which has under 80,000 distinct CDR3 sequences, roughly 5% seen once. This rearrangement joins TRBV7-6 to TRBJ2-5; tentatively, D is TRBD1 or TRBD2 (5 bases each). This sequence was found in a woman aged 30 to 39 with multiple sclerosis. The source material was PBMCs. The CDR3 sequence is CASSPAGATETQYF. CDR3 coding DNA: TGTGCCAGCAGCCCCGCCGGGGCCACGGAGACCCAGTACTTC.